The 28 T cell receptor beta chains presented below share a single source sample, sequenced in a study of T cell repertoires in cytomegalovirus infection. Each CDR3 protein is one row after TCRdb ran MiXCR on the reads. Of about 890,000 distinct CDR3 sequences listed, approximately 31% are singletons. Antigens of these TCRs are unknown. The material sequenced was cultured CD8+ T cells from PBMCs, taken from culture after CMV antigen stimulation. These receptors came from a human donor in good health (CMV status not recorded). Some clones in this sample may be carry-over from other donors' samples.

V gene TRBV6-1 combines with J gene TRBJ1-1; D unresolved. Trimming took off 2 bases at V and 11 bases at J, with 12 bases between the two ends. The CDR3 is 12 amino acids. Per germline, CDR1 MNHNS and CDR2 SASEGT. CDR3 protein: CASSERKGSAFF. CDR3 DNA sequence: TGTGCCAGCAGTGAAAGGAAGGGTTCGGCTTTCTTT.

V gene TRBV27 combines with J gene TRBJ2-5; D is undetermined. V gave up 5 bases and J gave up 5 bases, with 18 bases separating them. Germline loops: CDR1 MNHEY, CDR2 SMNVEV (reference sequence). The CDR3 is 15 residues long. CDR3: CASSDGRVLGETQYF. CDR3 coding DNA: TGTGCCAGCAGTGATGGGCGCGTACTGGGGGAGACCCAGTACTTC.

This chain's CDR3 is CASSPTGFGYTEAFF. The CDR3 DNA follows: TGTGCCAGCAGTCCCACGGGCTTCGGGTACACTGAAGCTTTCTTT. V usage is TRBV28 and J usage is TRBJ1-1; no reliable D call. CDR1 and CDR2 from the germline V gene are MDHEN and SYDVKM. The CDR3 runs to 15 residues. V was trimmed by 5 bases and J by 3 bases, leaving 16 bases between them.

The chain is built from TRBV4-1 and TRBJ2-2; 10 bases are shared with TRBD2. There are 19 residues in the CDR3. CDR1 is MGHRA, CDR2 YSYEKL, per germline. Trimming took 4 bases from V and 0 from J; bases not matched to a gene: 11. The CDR3 loop is CASSPSGLAGVTNTGELFF. CDR3 DNA sequence: TGCGCCAGCAGCCCCAGTGGGCTAGCGGGGGTGACGAACACCGGGGAGCTGTTTTTT.

V usage is TRBV9 and J usage is TRBJ2-1; 10 bases are shared with TRBD2. CDR1 and CDR2 from the germline V gene are SGDLS and YYNGEE. CDR3 size: 16 residues. V was clipped by 1 base and J by 6 bases; unmatched bases: 7. The CDR3 loop reads CASSVRRSSGGNEQFF. Written as DNA, the CDR3 is TGTGCCAGCAGCGTACGAAGGTCTAGCGGGGGCAATGAGCAGTTCTTC.

The chain links TRBV27 to TRBJ2-3; 9 bases are a match to TRBD1. J gave up 2 bases and V 2 bases, and 2 bases lay outside the gene matches. CDR1 is MNHEY, CDR2 SMNVEV, per germline (reference sequence). This CDR3 region has 15 residues. CDR3 nucleotide sequence: TGTGCCAGCAGTTTAGGGACAGGGTTCACAGATACGCAGTATTTT. It is translated as CASSLGTGFTDTQYF.

This clonotype came up a few times. The chain has TRBV19 and TRBJ2-2; D gene ambiguous. Germline-derived CDR1 and CDR2 are LNHDA and SQIVND (reference sequence). The CDR3 runs 16 residues. Between the trimmed V and J ends, which lost 0 bases and 4 bases, there was a span of 12 bases. CDR3 protein: CASSIDYQDLTGELFF. CDR3 sequence (DNA): TGTGCCAGTAGTATAGACTACCAAGATCTCACCGGGGAGCTGTTTTTT.

The chain recombines TRBV11-2 with TRBJ2-5; weak D call: TRBD2 (5 bases). Germline V gene sequence: CDR1 SGHAT, CDR2 FQNNGV. The CDR3 contains 16 residues. V lost 1 base and J lost 2, with 14 bases in between. The CDR3 DNA sequence: TGTGCCAGCAGCTTAGGGTACGGGAAGAGTCAAGAGACCCAGTACTTC. It codes for CASSLGYGKSQETQYF.

The chain carries TRBV7-6 and TRBJ1-1; TRBD1 is a possible D gene (6 bases). V gave up 1 base and J gave up 4 bases, with 16 bases separating them. The germline V gene encodes CDR1 SGHVS and CDR2 FNYEAQ. This CDR3 contains 16 residues. CDR3 sequence (DNA): TGTGCCAGCAGCTTAGTGGCAGGGGCGAGGGGCACTGAAGCTTTCTTT. It encodes CASSLVAGARGTEAFF.

A note on this clonotype: The junction departs from germline at one end; a sequencing error may be responsible. The chain combines TRBV7-6 with TRBJ2-7; 10 bases line up with TRBD1. Germline V gene data show CDR1 as SGHVS and CDR2 as FNYEAQ. The CDR3 spans 15 residues. CDR3 amino acids: CASSPPGQGFYGQYF. DNA for the CDR3: TGTGCCAGCAGCCCTCCGGGACAGGGGTTCTACGGGCAGTACTTC.

This chain uses TRBV5-6 with TRBJ2-7; TRBD1 or TRBD2 may be the D gene (6 bases each). V dropped 4 bases and J dropped 3 bases, with 11 bases sitting between them. The germline CDR1 and CDR2 sequences are SGHDT and YYEEEE. CDR3 length: 13 residues. The CDR3 loop is CASSIGGGYEQYF. As DNA, the CDR3 is TGTGCCAGCAGCATCGGAGGGGGCTACGAGCAGTACTTC.

The chain recombines TRBV23-1 with TRBJ2-3; 7 nucleotides match TRBD1. TRBV23-1 is reported as an ORF; its role is uncertain. This CDR3 has 14 amino acids. Unmatched junction bases numbered 2, after V lost 4 bases and J lost 1 base. CDR3 nucleotides: TGCGCCAGCAGTCGCCAGGGGGGCACAGATACGCAGTATTTT. Protein sequence: CASSRQGGTDTQYF.

CDR3 loop: CASSISVDRFGDTQYF. The CDR3 DNA sequence: TGCGCCAGCAGCATATCAGTGGACAGGTTTGGTGATACGCAGTATTTT. The genes are TRBV5-1 and TRBJ2-3; TRBD1 aligns across 7 bases. Trimming at V came to 4 bases and at J to 6 bases, leaving 14 bases not matched to a gene. Germline CDR1 SGHRS, CDR2 YFSETQ. This CDR3 spans 16 amino acids.

This clonotype has only a few counts. The chain employs TRBV7-9 and TRBJ2-5; no definite D call. Between the trimmed V and J ends, which lost 0 bases and 3 bases, there was a span of 11 bases. CDR3 length equals 15 residues. CDR1 SEHNR and CDR2 FQNEAQ come from the germline V gene (reference sequence). CDR3 region: CASSLANTAKETQYF. The CDR3 coding sequence is TGTGCCAGCAGCTTAGCGAACACTGCAAAAGAGACCCAGTACTTC.

This chain connects TRBV12-5 to TRBJ2-7; 9 bases are a match to TRBD2. With 3 bases clipped from V and 4 bases from J, the junction kept 4 bases outside the gene matches. The length of the CDR3 is 14 residues. The germline V gene has CDR1 LGHNT and CDR2 FRNRAP. Here the CDR3 reads CASGFKGLAYEQYF. The DNA for the CDR3 is TGTGCTAGTGGTTTTAAGGGACTAGCTTACGAGCAGTACTTC.

This clonotype was observed at least ten times. The chain recombines TRBV7-2 with TRBJ2-3; D is perhaps TRBD2 (6 bases). The CDR3 has 15 residues. Germline CDR1 reads SGHTA; CDR2 reads FQGNSA. Trimming stripped 5 bases from V and 4 bases from J, with 16 bases between. CDR3 sequence (DNA): TGTGCCAGCAGCCCCCGGGCGGGGTTTTCAGATACGCAGTATTTT. It encodes CASSPRAGFSDTQYF.

V and J are TRBV18 and TRBJ1-2, with 10 positions matching TRBD1. This CDR3 is 16 amino acids long. The V gene end was trimmed by 3 bases and the J gene end by 3 bases; junction bases not matched to a gene: 7. CDR1 is KGHSH, CDR2 LQKENI, per germline. CDR3 coding DNA: TGTGCCAGCTCACCCGCCGGGACAGGGGCTTACTATGGCTACACCTTC. Amino acid sequence: CASSPAGTGAYYGYTF.

V usage is TRBV7-4 and J usage is TRBJ2-7; weak D call: TRBD2 (7 bases). Trimming removed 6 bases at V and 7 bases at J, with 16 bases between. The germline CDR1 and CDR2 sequences are SGHVT and SQSDAQ. This CDR3 comprises 13 residues. Here the CDR3 DNA reads TGTGCCAGCAGTCCTGGGGGGGCTCGGGAGCAGTACTTC. It translates to CASSPGGAREQYF.

V and J are TRBV7-6 and TRBJ1-5, with D possibly matching TRBD1 (6 bases). Germline V gene lookup returns CDR1 SGHVS and CDR2 FNYEAQ. V lost 1 base to trimming and J lost 5 bases, with 15 bases between them. The CDR3 extends over 16 amino acids. Here the CDR3 reads CASSLGGRGEHQPQHF. The CDR3 DNA is TGTGCCAGCAGCTTAGGGGGGAGGGGGGAGCATCAGCCCCAGCATTTT. Variable domain in full (rest from reference TRBV7-6 and TRBJ1-5): GAGVSQSPRYKVTKRGQDVALRCDPISGHVSLYWYRQALGQGPEFLTYFNYEAQQDKSGLPNDRFSAERPEGSISTLTIQRTEQRDSAMYRCASSLGGRGEHQPQHFGDGTRLSIL.

This clonotype was picked up one time. The rearrangement links TRBV7-4 to TRBJ2-5; TRBD1 might be the D (6 bases). CDR3 length: 15 residues. The V gene lost 6 bases and the J gene lost 2 bases, with 16 bases spanning the gap. The germline CDR1 and CDR2 sequences are SGHVT and SQSDAQ. The CDR3 DNA reads TGTGCCAGCAGTAACAGGGACACCTATCAAGAGACCCAGTACTTC. Its protein product is CASSNRDTYQETQYF. Looking up the rest from reference TRBV7-4 and TRBJ2-5 gives the full variable domain: GAGVSQSPRYKVAKRGRDVALRCDSISGHVTLYWYRQTLGQGSEVLTYSQSDAQRDKSGRPSGRFSAERPERSVSTLKIQRTEQGDSAVYLCASSNRDTYQETQYFGPGTRLLVL.

This clonotype was picked up a small number of times. The gene calls are TRBV6-6 and TRBJ1-5; D not resolved. The CDR3 has 15 amino acids. Germline V lookup: CDR1 MNHNY, CDR2 SVGAGI (reference sequence). V was clipped by 2 bases and J by 0 bases, with 8 bases between them. The CDR3 sequence is CASSYEGTSNQPQHF. The CDR3 bases are TGTGCCAGCAGTTACGAGGGAACTAGCAATCAGCCCCAGCATTTT.

This chain connects TRBV29-1 to TRBJ2-3; D may be TRBD2 (6 bases). Trimming pared 3 bases from V and 5 bases from J, leaving 12 bases between. This CDR3 is 13 amino acids long. Germline CDR1 SQVTM, CDR2 ANQGSEA. CDR3 nucleotide sequence: TGCAGCGTTGATAGCGGCCGCCGAGATACGCAGTATTTT. Translation gives CSVDSGRRDTQYF.

This clonotype came up once. The V gene is TRBV12-3 or TRBV12-4, the J gene TRBJ1-3, with a tentative D call TRBD1 (5 bases). The V gene lost 3 bases and the J gene lost 4 bases, with 16 bases spanning the gap. This CDR3 has 16 residues. CDR3 DNA: TGTGCCAGCAGTTTCTTTGTGGGGACGGACGGAAACACCATATATTTT. It yields the protein CASSFFVGTDGNTIYF.

This clonotype was picked up a small number of times. The junction shows a germline mismatch at one end, possibly a read error. This rearrangement joins TRBV7-7 to TRBJ1-4, with D possibly matching TRBD1 (5 bases). The CDR3 sequence is 19 residues long. Germline V gives CDR1 SSHAT, CDR2 FNYEAQ (reference sequence). CDR3 DNA: TGTGCTAGCAGCCCAGCGGGACGGAGAGTCTCCTCAACTAATGAAAAACTGTTTTTT. Protein sequence: CASSPAGRRVSSTNEKLFF.

V usage is TRBV2 and J usage is TRBJ1-1; D ambiguous. From germline, CDR1 is SNHLY and CDR2 FYNNEI. Trimming cost V 11 bases and J 7 bases, with 20 bases left between them. There are 13 residues in the CDR3. CDR3 bases: TGTGCCCGACTTAACCGGGGAGGCCGTGAAGCTTTCTTT. It is translated as CARLNRGGREAFF.

J is TRBJ1-1 and V is TRBV6-2 or TRBV6-3; D perhaps matches TRBD1 (6 bases). V was cut by 2 bases and J by 0 bases, with 13 bases left in between. Per the germline V gene, CDR1 is MNHEY and CDR2 is SVGEGT. The CDR3 is made up of 16 amino acids. The CDR3 reads CASSYVDGGLNTEAFF. In nucleotides, the CDR3 is TGTGCCAGCAGTTACGTTGACGGGGGCCTGAACACTGAAGCTTTCTTT.

The genes are TRBV28 and TRBJ2-7; tentatively, D is TRBD1 (5 bases). The V and J ends lost 6 bases and 0 bases respectively, with 15 bases between them. Per the germline V gene, CDR1 is MDHEN and CDR2 is SYDVKM. The CDR3 loop spans 15 amino acids. Here the CDR3 reads CASRKRQTSSYEQYV. The CDR3 nucleotides read TGTGCCAGCAGGAAAAGACAGACCAGCTCCTACGAGCAGTACGTC.

The chain carries TRBV24-1 and TRBJ1-2, with no clear D. The CDR3 runs 13 residues. V was pared by 3 bases and J by 0 bases, with 4 bases between. Germline V gene sequence: CDR1 KGHDR, CDR2 SFDVKD. CDR3 in DNA: TGTGCCACCAGTGATCAAACTAACTATGGCTACACCTTC. This encodes CATSDQTNYGYTF.